These T cell receptor beta chains were read from a single sample in a study of blood T cell repertoires in COVID-19. Profiling relied on immunoSEQ multiplex PCR, and the TCRdb table lists in-frame clones only, not all of them. The sample records fewer than 150,000 clones, roughly 86% being singletons. The sequencing sample was made of peripheral blood. These receptors came from a woman in her 50s who had recovered from COVID-19. The CDR3 runs from the conserved cysteine through the conserved F or W. Each record gives: clone size, D gene, V gene, J gene, CDR3 DNA, CDR3 protein. The D gene is left open where the match is weak. Size tells how often a clone was seen (once, few, many) or the class of an expanded clone, and some rows leave it out.

abundance: NA; d_gene: TRBD1; v_gene: TRBV19; j_gene: TRBJ2-5; CDR3nt: TGTGCCAGTAGTACACCACAGGGGTCCGAGACCCAGTACTTC; CDR3aa: CASSTPQGSETQYF
abundance: few; d_gene: NA; v_gene: TRBV7-2; j_gene: TRBJ1-5; CDR3nt: TGTGCCAGCAGCCCTAGAACAAATCAGCCCCAGCATTTT; CDR3aa: CASSPRTNQPQHF
abundance: once; d_gene: NA; v_gene: TRBV7-3; j_gene: TRBJ2-1; CDR3nt: TGTGCCAGCGGGCTAGCGAATATGGGTGAGCAGTTCTTC; CDR3aa: CASGLANMGEQFF
abundance: once; d_gene: NA; v_gene: TRBV19; j_gene: TRBJ2-7; CDR3nt: TGTGCCAGCCAGGGAAGGGGACATCGAGCCTACGAGCAGTACTTC; CDR3aa: CASQGRGHRAYEQYF
abundance: NA; d_gene: TRBD2; v_gene: TRBV28; j_gene: TRBJ2-1; CDR3nt: TGTGCCAGCAGTTTGCGACTAGCGGGGTGGGATGAGCAGTTCTTC; CDR3aa: CASSLRLAGWDEQFF
abundance: once; d_gene: TRBD2; v_gene: TRBV2; j_gene: TRBJ2-7; CDR3nt: TGTGCCAGCAGTGTCACAGCTACAACTAGCGGGAGGGGACAGTACTTC; CDR3aa: CASSVTATTSGRGQYF
abundance: NA; d_gene: TRBD1; v_gene: TRBV2; j_gene: TRBJ1-2; CDR3nt: TGTGCCAGCAGTGTAAGGCAGGGGGCCGGCGGCTACACCTTC; CDR3aa: CASSVRQGAGGYTF
abundance: NA; d_gene: NA; v_gene: TRBV12-5; j_gene: TRBJ1-3; CDR3nt: TGTGCTAGTGGTTTGGGACGGACAGTTGGAAACACCATATATTTT; CDR3aa: CASGLGRTVGNTIYF
abundance: NA; d_gene: TRBD1; v_gene: TRBV27; j_gene: TRBJ1-4; CDR3nt: TGTGCCAGCAGAAGACAGGGAGGCGAAAAACTGTTTTTT; CDR3aa: CASRRQGGEKLFF
abundance: NA; d_gene: NA; v_gene: TRBV18; j_gene: TRBJ1-6; CDR3nt: TGTGCCAGCTCACCAGGGCCGGGGGATTCACCCCTCCACTTT; CDR3aa: CASSPGPGDSPLHF
abundance: NA; d_gene: NA; v_gene: TRBV10-2; j_gene: TRBJ2-5; CDR3nt: TGCGCCAGCAGGAACAGGTTTCAAGAGACCCAGTACTTC; CDR3aa: CASRNRFQETQYF
abundance: NA; d_gene: TRBD2; v_gene: TRBV28; j_gene: TRBJ2-3; CDR3nt: TGTGCCAGCAGCCCCGGGACTATCTTTCTCACAGATACGCAGTATTTT; CDR3aa: CASSPGTIFLTDTQYF
abundance: NA; d_gene: TRBD1; v_gene: TRBV10-2; j_gene: TRBJ1-2; CDR3nt: TGCGCCACCGAAGGGACAGCGTCAAAATATGGCTACACCTTC; CDR3aa: CATEGTASKYGYTF